Following are 22 T cell receptor beta chains from one sample sequenced in a study of T cells in Graves' hyperthyroidism and ophthalmopathy (dated by TCRdb to about 2019). Libraries were constructed by multiplex PCR. This sample was sequenced with an Illumina HiSeq 2000. Amplification of TCR beta CDR3 regions was carried out from RNA transcripts. The first round of RT-PCR for the TCR CDR3 was performed with the HTBI primer set and the Qiagen OneStep RT-PCR kit. Starting from the raw public reads, TCRdb applied fastp trimming at Q25, assembled clones with MiXCR and retained in-frame beta chains. Rows with one shared CDR3 protein collapse into an entry with the most common genes and DNA. Recorded for this sample are hundreds of thousands of distinct CDR3 sequences; 18% of them occurred a single time. The biggest ten clones account for approximately 16% of the sample. Sequencing was performed on blood. The receptors stem from a woman in her fifties or sixties with Graves' hyperthyroidism that later progressed to Graves' ophthalmopathy.

In its sample, this clonotype was seen a few times. CDR3 sequence (DNA): TGTGCCAGCAGTTTCCAGACTAGCGGGGGACCCTACGAGCAGTACTTC. Translated, it gives CASSFQTSGGPYEQYF. The V and J genes are TRBV27 and TRBJ2-7; 12 bases are a match to TRBD2. This CDR3 has 16 residues. Germline CDR1 and CDR2: MNHEY and SMNVEV (reference sequence). After removal of 3 bases from V and 2 bases from J, the junction contained 5 bases not matched to a gene.

The gene calls are TRBV19 and TRBJ1-2; D uncertain. The CDR3 sequence is 13 residues long. V shed 3 bases and J shed 6 bases, with 11 bases lying between them. Germline assignment: CDR1 LNHDA and CDR2 SQIVND (reference sequence). The CDR3 here is CASSILLGDGYTF. The CDR3 nucleotides are TGTGCCAGTAGTATCCTCCTCGGGGATGGCTACACCTTC. Complete variable domain (other parts from reference TRBV19 and TRBJ1-2): DGGITQSPKYLFRKEGQNVTLSCEQNLNHDAMYWYRQDPGQGLRLIYYSQIVNDFQKGDIAEGYSVSREKKESFPLTVTSAQKNPTAFYLCASSILLGDGYTFGSGTRLTVV.

The chain has TRBV20-1 and TRBJ2-5; D gene unclear. This CDR3 is 10 amino acids long. Germline V gene lookup returns CDR1 DFQATT and CDR2 SNEGSKA (reference sequence). The V end was cut by 5 bases, the J end by 5 bases, with 6 bases between. The CDR3 DNA reads as TGCAGTGCTCTAAGGGAGACCCAGTACTTC. This sequence encodes CSALRETQYF.

The chain links TRBV18 to TRBJ1-4, with 7 positions matching TRBD1. CDR1 is KGHSH and CDR2 is LQKENI in the germline V gene. The CDR3 is 15 amino acids. With V trimmed by 6 bases and J by 8 bases, 12 bases remained unmatched. The CDR3 DNA follows: TGTGCCAGCTCGGCTGAGGGGGCGCCGGAGGAAAAACTGTTTTTT. It translates to CASSAEGAPEEKLFF.

This clonotype was seen ten or more times. The rearrangement joins TRBV5-1 to TRBJ1-1; D is ambiguous. In germline, CDR1 is SGHRS, CDR2 YFSETQ. Between the trimmed V and J ends, which lost 0 bases and 2 bases, there was a span of 11 bases. This CDR3 region has 15 residues. The CDR3, as DNA: TGCGCCAGCAGCTTGGCGGGCGGGCCCAACACTGAAGCTTTCTTT. Its translation is CASSLAGGPNTEAFF.

This clonotype was seen many times. The rearrangement joins TRBV6-2 or TRBV6-3 to TRBJ1-2; D not resolved. Trimming took 0 bases from V and 0 from J, leaving 11 bases between them. CDR3 length: 16 amino acids. CDR1 and CDR2 (germline): MNHEY, SVGEGT. The CDR3 coding sequence is TGTGCCAGCAGTTACTCGAGGCAGCCTCCTAACTATGGCTACACCTTC. Translating gives CASSYSRQPPNYGYTF.

The CDR3 DNA is TGTGCCAGCAGCCCCGCCGGACTAGGAACCCAAGAGACCCAGTACTTC. This gives the protein CASSPAGLGTQETQYF. The V and J genes are TRBV7-3 and TRBJ2-5; TRBD2 matches at 7 bases. This CDR3 has 16 amino acids. V gave up 5 bases and J gave up 1 base; unmatched junction bases: 10. Looked up from germline, CDR1 is SGHTA and CDR2 is FQGTGA.

V gene TRBV9 combines with J gene TRBJ2-3; TRBD2 aligns across 15 bases. The germline gives CDR1 SGDLS, CDR2 YYNGEE. The V gene end was trimmed by 4 bases and the J gene end by 5 bases; junction bases not matched to a gene: 8. The CDR3 sequence is 17 residues long. Written as DNA, the CDR3 is TGTGCCAGCAGCTTGCGGACTAGCGGGGGGGTCGGAGATACGCAGTATTTT. The encoded protein is CASSLRTSGGVGDTQYF.

This clonotype was recorded at least ten times. The J gene is TRBJ2-1, the V gene TRBV2, with D possibly matching TRBD2 (5 bases). V lost 4 bases, J lost 8 bases, and 12 bases lay in between. Per the germline V gene, CDR1 is SNHLY and CDR2 is FYNNEI. The CDR3 loop spans 13 amino acids. The CDR3 is CASSVASRDEQFF. The CDR3 DNA sequence: TGTGCCAGCAGTGTAGCGTCGAGGGATGAGCAGTTCTTC. Together with reference TRBV2 and TRBJ2-1, the CDR3 gives the full variable domain: EPEVTQTPSHQVTQMGQEVILRCVPISNHLYFYWYRQILGQKVEFLVSFYNNEISEKSEIFDDQFSVERPDGSNFTLKIRSTKLEDSAMYFCASSVASRDEQFFGPGTRLTVL.

The sample holds many counts of this clonotype. The V gene is TRBV12-3 or TRBV12-4, the J gene TRBJ1-2, with D uncertain. V was pared by 3 bases and J by 5 bases, with 16 bases between. The CDR3 covers 15 residues. Written as DNA, the CDR3 is TGTGCCAGCAGTTTGACCGGGATTTCGGAATATGGCTACACCTTC. This codes for CASSLTGISEYGYTF.

This clonotype was found a few times. The chain is built from TRBV29-1 and TRBJ1-1; D is unresolved. Germline V gene data show CDR1 as SQVTM and CDR2 as ANQGSEA. The CDR3 totals 11 residues. Between the trimmed V and J ends, which lost 6 bases and 10 bases, there was a span of 15 bases. The CDR3 spells CSVLIGAGAFF. The CDR3 DNA sequence: TGCAGCGTCCTCATCGGAGCAGGAGCTTTCTTT.

A few counts support this clonotype. The V and J genes are TRBV6-1 and TRBJ1-5; D is ambiguous. The CDR3 has 15 residues. CDR1 MNHNS and CDR2 SASEGT come from the germline V gene. The V gene lost 7 bases and the J gene lost 4 bases, with 17 bases spanning the gap. The CDR3 nucleotides read TGTGCCAGCACCCGGACCCGCAGCCCTAATCAGCCCCAGCATTTT. Encoded protein: CASTRTRSPNQPQHF.

The rearrangement uses TRBV24-1 and TRBJ2-1; the match to TRBD2 covers 8 bases. The CDR3 length is 13 residues. Germline loops: CDR1 KGHDR, CDR2 SFDVKD. Trimming at V came to 7 bases and at J to 10 bases, leaving 8 bases not matched to a gene. The CDR3 bases are TGTGCCACCAGAGCATCGGGGGGGGAGGAGCAGTTCTTC. Its translation is CATRASGGEEQFF.

This clonotype was observed a few times. CDR3 in DNA: TGTGCCAGCAGTTTATTCAAACAGGGGCTCCGAAACACCATATATTTT. Amino acids: CASSLFKQGLRNTIYF. The genes are TRBV12-3 or TRBV12-4 and TRBJ1-3; 7 bases agree with TRBD1. The V and J ends lost 2 bases and 5 bases, in that order; junction bases with no gene match: 9. The CDR3 is 16 amino acids.

This clonotype was seen more than once but under ten times. The rearrangement links TRBV6-1 to TRBJ1-5, with D maybe TRBD1 (5 bases). This CDR3 has 15 amino acids. Per the germline V gene, CDR1 is MNHNS and CDR2 is SASEGT. Between the trimmed V and J ends, which lost 5 bases and 3 bases, there was a span of 14 bases. CDR3 loop: CASSWGRIINQPQHF. CDR3 nucleotides: TGTGCCAGCAGTTGGGGCCGGATTATCAATCAGCCCCAGCATTTT.

There are a few counts of this clonotype. The chain uses TRBV19 and TRBJ1-2, with unresolved D. Germline V gene lookup returns CDR1 LNHDA and CDR2 SQIVND (reference sequence). The length of the CDR3 is 12 residues. The germline V and J ends were trimmed by 3 bases and 5 bases, with 7 bases remaining between them. CDR3 sequence: CASSIQWYGYTF. The DNA of the CDR3 is TGTGCCAGTAGTATCCAATGGTATGGCTACACCTTC. The full variable domain, its missing parts supplied by reference TRBV19 and TRBJ1-2, is DGGITQSPKYLFRKEGQNVTLSCEQNLNHDAMYWYRQDPGQGLRLIYYSQIVNDFQKGDIAEGYSVSREKKESFPLTVTSAQKNPTAFYLCASSIQWYGYTFGSGTRLTVV.

This clonotype appeared many times. The chain couples TRBV18 to TRBJ1-6; the D gene is possibly TRBD1 (5 bases). Germline V lookup: CDR1 KGHSH, CDR2 LQKENI. The CDR3 runs 15 residues. Trimming took 5 bases from V and 5 from J, leaving 13 bases between them. The CDR3 region is CASSDRDGDNSPLHF. As DNA, the CDR3 is TGTGCCAGCTCAGACCGGGACGGCGATAATTCACCCCTCCACTTT. Variable domain in full (rest from reference TRBV18 and TRBJ1-6): NAGVMQNPRHLVRRRGQEARLRCSPMKGHSHVYWYRQLPEEGLKFMVYLQKENIIDESGMPKERFSAEFPKEGPSILRIQQVVRGDSAAYFCASSDRDGDNSPLHFGNGTRLTVT.

At least ten counts were recorded for this clonotype. The chain recombines TRBV2 with TRBJ1-1; TRBD1 aligns across 8 bases. Germline CDR1 reads SNHLY; CDR2 reads FYNNEI. V dropped 6 bases and J dropped 3; count of bases not matched to a gene: 3. The CDR3 runs 13 residues. DNA for the CDR3: TGTGCCAGCAGACAGGGGGTCCACACTGAAGCTTTCTTT. Protein: CASRQGVHTEAFF.

V gene TRBV7-8 combines with J gene TRBJ1-3; 9 bases are shared with TRBD1. The CDR3 length is 21 residues. The trim removed 2 bases at V and 2 bases at J, leaving 19 bases unmatched. Germline loops: CDR1 SGHVS, CDR2 FQNEAQ. The DNA for the CDR3 is TGTGCCAGCAGCTTAAGACTACAGGGGGCTCCAGGCGACAGGGCTGGAAACACCATATATTTT. It codes for CASSLRLQGAPGDRAGNTIYF. Full variable domain (outside the CDR3, taken from reference TRBV7-8 and TRBJ1-3): GAGVSQSPRYKVAKRGQDVALRCDPISGHVSLFWYQQALGQGPEFLTYFQNEAQLDKSGLPSDRFFAERPEGSVSTLKIQRTQQEDSAVYLCASSLRLQGAPGDRAGNTIYFGEGSWLTVV.

This clonotype has at least ten counts. This rearrangement joins TRBV11-2 to TRBJ2-1, with D unclear. V was pared by 2 bases and J by 9 bases, with 17 bases between. The CDR3 is 15 amino acids. Germline V gives CDR1 SGHAT, CDR2 FQNNGV. The CDR3 region has the DNA TGTGCCAGCAGCTTACTGGCGCCTTCAGCCAGTGAGCAGTTCTTC. It specifies CASSLLAPSASEQFF.

This clonotype has just a few counts. The CDR3 DNA follows: TGTGCCAGCGCCCTCCTGGGGGGGGCGCGTGAAAAACTGTTTTTT. Protein: CASALLGGAREKLFF. The V call is TRBV12-3 or TRBV12-4, the J call TRBJ1-4, with D possibly being TRBD1 (6 bases). The CDR3 sequence is 15 residues long. Trimming removed 8 bases from V and 7 bases from J, with 20 bases in between.

This clonotype was seen more than once but under ten times. The rearrangement links TRBV7-9 to TRBJ2-2, with D unresolved. The germline gives CDR1 SEHNR, CDR2 FQNEAQ (reference sequence). Trimming stripped 5 bases from V and 5 bases from J, with 12 bases between. CDR3 length equals 14 residues. The CDR3 DNA reads TGTGCCAGCAGCCCAGCCGCTAGTACCGGGGAGCTGTTTTTT. Protein product: CASSPAASTGELFF.